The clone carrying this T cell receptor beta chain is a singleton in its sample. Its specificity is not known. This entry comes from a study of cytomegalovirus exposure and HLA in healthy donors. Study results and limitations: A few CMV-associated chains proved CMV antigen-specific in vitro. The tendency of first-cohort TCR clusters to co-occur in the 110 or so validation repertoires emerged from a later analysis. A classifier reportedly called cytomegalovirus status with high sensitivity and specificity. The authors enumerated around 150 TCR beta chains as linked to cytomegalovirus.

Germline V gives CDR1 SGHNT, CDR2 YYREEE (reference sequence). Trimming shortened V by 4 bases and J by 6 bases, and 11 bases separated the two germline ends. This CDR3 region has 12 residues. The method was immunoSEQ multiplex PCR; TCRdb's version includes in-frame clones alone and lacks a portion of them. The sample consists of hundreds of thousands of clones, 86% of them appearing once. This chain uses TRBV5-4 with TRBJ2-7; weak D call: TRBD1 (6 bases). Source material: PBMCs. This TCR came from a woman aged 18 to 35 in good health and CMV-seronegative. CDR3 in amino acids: CASSAGVSEQYF. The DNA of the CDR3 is TGTGCCAGCAGCGCAGGGGTTTCCGAGCAGTACTTC.